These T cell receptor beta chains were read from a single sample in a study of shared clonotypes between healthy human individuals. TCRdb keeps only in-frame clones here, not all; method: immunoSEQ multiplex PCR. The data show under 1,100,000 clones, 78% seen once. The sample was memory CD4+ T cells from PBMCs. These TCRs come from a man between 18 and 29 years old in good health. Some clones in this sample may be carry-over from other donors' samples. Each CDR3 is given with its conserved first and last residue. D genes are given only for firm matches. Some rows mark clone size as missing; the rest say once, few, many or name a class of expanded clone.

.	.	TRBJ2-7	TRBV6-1	TGTGCCAGCTCGGAGAGCTCCTACGAGCAGTACTTC	CASSESSYEQYF
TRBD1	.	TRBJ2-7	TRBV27	TGTGCCAGCAGTCGTGACAGGGGGTCCTACGAGCAGTACTTC	CASSRDRGSYEQYF
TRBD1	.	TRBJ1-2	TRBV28	TGTGCCAGCAGGGACAGGGCTGGGGGACCGGGTAACTATGGCTACACCTTC	CASRDRAGGPGNYGYTF
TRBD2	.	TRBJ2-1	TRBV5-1	TGCGCCAGCAGCTCCTTAGGGACTAGCGGAAGCCTCTACAATGAGCAGTTCTTC	CASSSLGTSGSLYNEQFF
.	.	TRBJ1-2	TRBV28	TGTGCCAGCAGTTTCGCGGGGGGCGCGGGCTATGGCTACACCTTC	CASSFAGGAGYGYTF
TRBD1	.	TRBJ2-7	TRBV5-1	TGCGCCAGCAGGAACAGGGGGCAAGGATACGAGCAGTACTTC	CASRNRGQGYEQYF
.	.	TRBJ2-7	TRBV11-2	TGTGCCAGCAGGCCTCGGGAGAAGCGGGCCCTCTACGAGCAGTACTTC	CASRPREKRALYEQYF
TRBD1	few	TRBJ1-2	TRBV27	TGTGCCAGCAGTCCTCAGGGGGCGGTTGGCTACACCTTC	CASSPQGAVGYTF
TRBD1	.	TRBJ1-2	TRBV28	TGTGCCAGCAGCCTGACAGGGGACGGCTACACCTTC	CASSLTGDGYTF
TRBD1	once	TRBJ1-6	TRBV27	TGTGCCAGCAGTCCCGACAGGGGGCTTCCCGCCCTCCACTTT	CASSPDRGLPALHF
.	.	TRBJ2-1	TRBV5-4	TGTGCCAGCAGCTTGGAGACTATAACCTACAATGAGCAGTTCTTC	CASSLETITYNEQFF
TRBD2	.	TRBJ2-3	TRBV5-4	TGTGCCAGCAGCCAGCGGGGGGCTGGGGCAGATACGCAGTATTTT	CASSQRGAGADTQYF
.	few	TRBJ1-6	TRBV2	TGTGCCAGCAGTGAAGTGGCCCTCCACTTT	CASSEVALHF
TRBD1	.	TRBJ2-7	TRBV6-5	TGTGCCAGCAGGGTGACAGGGGGCGGTGAGCAGTACTTC	CASRVTGGGEQYF
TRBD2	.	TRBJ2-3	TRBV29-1	TGCAGCGTTGAAGATTGGGGCGAAACTAGCGGGTTTCTCAGCACAGATACGCAGTATTTT	CSVEDWGETSGFLSTDTQYF
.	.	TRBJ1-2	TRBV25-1	TGTGCCAGCAGACCCCCGGGACAACACTATGGCTACACCTTC	CASRPPGQHYGYTF
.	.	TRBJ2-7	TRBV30	TGTGCCTTATCCCAGTACAACTCCTACGAGCAGTACTTC	CALSQYNSYEQYF
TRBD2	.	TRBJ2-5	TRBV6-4	TGTGCCAGCAGTGACTATCCGGTCGGGGTAGCGGGAGTGGAGACCCAGTACTTC	CASSDYPVGVAGVETQYF
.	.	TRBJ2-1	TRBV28	TGTGCCAGCAGTTTGGCGACAGGGACTCCCAACAATGAGCAGTTCTTC	CASSLATGTPNNEQFF
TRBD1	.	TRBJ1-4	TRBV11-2	TGTGCCAGCAGCTTAGGCAGGGGGAGTGTTCTAAGGGAAAAACTGTTTTTT	CASSLGRGSVLREKLFF
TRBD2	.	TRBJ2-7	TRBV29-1	TGCAGCGTTGAGGGGGGGAGCGACGAGCAGTACTTC	CSVEGGSDEQYF
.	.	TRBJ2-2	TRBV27	TGTGCCAGCAGTAAATCACTAGGGGAGCTGTTTTTT	CASSKSLGELFF
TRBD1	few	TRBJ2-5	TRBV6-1	TGTGCCAGCAGCCTACAGACAGGGGGAAGGGAGACCCAGTACTTC	CASSLQTGGRETQYF
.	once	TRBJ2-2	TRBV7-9	TGTGCCAGCAGCTTAAACTCCGCGAACACCGGGGAGCTGTTTTTT	CASSLNSANTGELFF
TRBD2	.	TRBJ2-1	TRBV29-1	TGCAGCGCAAACGGGCTAGCGGCCTACAATGAGCAGTTCTTC	CSANGLAAYNEQFF
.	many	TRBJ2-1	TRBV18	TGTGCCAGCTCATCCGACAGGTTTTACAATGAGCAGTTCTTC	CASSSDRFYNEQFF
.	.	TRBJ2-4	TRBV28	TGTGCCAGCAGTTTTGCTCAGGACGTTCCCAAAAACATTCAGTACTTC	CASSFAQDVPKNIQYF
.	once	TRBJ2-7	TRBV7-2	TGTGCCAGCAGCTTATTTAGGGGCGACACCCTAGGCTCCTACGAGCAGTACTTC	CASSLFRGDTLGSYEQYF
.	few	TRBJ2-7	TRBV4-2	TGTGCCAGCAGCCCGATGGACGGCCCCCTCTACGAGCAGTACTTC	CASSPMDGPLYEQYF
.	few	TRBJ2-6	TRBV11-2	TGTGCCAGCAGCTCAGTCAGGGATGCTGGGGCCAACGTCCTGACTTTC	CASSSVRDAGANVLTF
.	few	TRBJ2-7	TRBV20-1	TGCAGTGCTAGCGGCGAGCAGTACTTC	CSASGEQYF
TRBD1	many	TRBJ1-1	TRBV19	TGTGCCAGTAGTGCCCCGGGACAGGGGGCTGCAATCACTGAAGCTTTCTTT	CASSAPGQGAAITEAFF
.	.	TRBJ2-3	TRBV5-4	TGTGCCAGCACTCCCCAGTCCGGGACTCCAGATACGCAGTATTTT	CASTPQSGTPDTQYF
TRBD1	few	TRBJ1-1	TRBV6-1	TGTGCCAGCAGTGGTACAGGGGGAGGCTACACTGAAGCTTTCTTT	CASSGTGGGYTEAFF
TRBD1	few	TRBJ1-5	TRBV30	TGTGCCTGGAGTGCGACAGGGGTTGTTCAGCCCCAGCATTTT	CAWSATGVVQPQHF
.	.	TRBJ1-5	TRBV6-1	TGTGCCAGTGCCCTCGGGGACAATCAGCCCCAGCATTTT	CASALGDNQPQHF
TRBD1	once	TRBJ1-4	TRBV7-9	TGTGCCAGCAGTCGGACAGGGCGGTCTAATGAAAAACTGTTTTTT	CASSRTGRSNEKLFF
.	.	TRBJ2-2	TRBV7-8	TGTGCCAGCAGCTTACTCTGGCAGGCCGGGGAGCTGTTTTTT	CASSLLWQAGELFF
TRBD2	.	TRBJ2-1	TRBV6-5	TGTGCCAGCAAGGAAGGACTAGCGTACGACGAGCAGTTCTTC	CASKEGLAYDEQFF
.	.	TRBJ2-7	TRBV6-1	TGTGCCAGCAATCGTCGAGAGGGGGTCAACGAGCAGTACTTC	CASNRREGVNEQYF
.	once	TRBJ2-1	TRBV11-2	TGTGCCAGCAGCTATCGGGTTAGCAAGACCAATGAGCAGTTCTTC	CASSYRVSKTNEQFF
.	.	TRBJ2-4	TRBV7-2	TGTGCCAGCAGCTTAGTGGGACTGACTCAGTACTTC	CASSLVGLTQYF
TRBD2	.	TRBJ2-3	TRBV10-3	TGTGCCATCCAGAGCGGGACCCCCTTCGGGGATACGCAGTATTTT	CAIQSGTPFGDTQYF
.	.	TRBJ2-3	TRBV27	TGTGCCAGCAGTTTTCGAGGATCTAGCACAGATACGCAGTATTTT	CASSFRGSSTDTQYF
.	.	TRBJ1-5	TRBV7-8	TGTGCCAGCAGCTTAGCACGAACAGGGATCGGTCAGCCCCAGCATTTT	CASSLARTGIGQPQHF
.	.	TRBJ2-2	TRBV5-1	TGCGCCAGCAGCCTATGGACAGCCCCGAGCACCGGGGAGCTGTTTTTT	CASSLWTAPSTGELFF
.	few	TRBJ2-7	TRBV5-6	TGTGCCAGCAGCTACGGAGGTTTCTACGAGCAGTACTTC	CASSYGGFYEQYF
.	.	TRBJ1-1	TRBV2	TGTGCCAGCAGTGGTCAGAAGGGTCCGAACCCTGAAGCTTTCTTT	CASSGQKGPNPEAFF
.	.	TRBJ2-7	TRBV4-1	TGCGCCAGCAGCCAAGGGGCAACACAAACTTACGAGCAGTACTTC	CASSQGATQTYEQYF
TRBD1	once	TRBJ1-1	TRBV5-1	TGCGCCAGCAGCTCCCACCGGCCAGGGGGCACTGAAGCTTTCTTT	CASSSHRPGGTEAFF
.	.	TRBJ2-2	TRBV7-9	TGTGCCAGTCCCGCTGGATCGAACACCGGGGAGCTGTTTTTT	CASPAGSNTGELFF
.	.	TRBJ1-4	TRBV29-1	TGCAGCGTCGGGAGAGGAGGGGAAAAACTGTTTTTT	CSVGRGGEKLFF
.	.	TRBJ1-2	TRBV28	TGTGCCACCAGACCTCAGGGATCCCCTAACTATGGCTACACCTTC	CATRPQGSPNYGYTF
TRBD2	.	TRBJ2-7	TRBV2	TGTGCCAGCAGCCGACTAGCGGGAGTAGTCGAGCAGTACTTC	CASSRLAGVVEQYF